The 25 T cell receptor beta chains in this list originate from one sample, sequenced in a study of sequential checkpoint blockade in melanoma. The treatment is: randomized to nivolumab then ipilimumab (arm A) or the reverse (arm B). Assay: immunoSEQ multiplex PCR; the TCRdb copy retains only in-frame clones and omits some. The sample yields roughly 20,000 clones, 70% to 90% seen once. The material sequenced was CD8+ T cells sorted from blood (inferred from file names), taken from a patient given nivolumab and ipilimumab in sequence. These receptors were obtained from a human donor with melanoma.

The CDR3 DNA sequence: TGTGCCAGCAGCCTACAACCTGACAGGGGCACTGAAGCTTTCTTT. Its translation is CASSLQPDRGTEAFF. This sequence joins TRBV9 and TRBJ1-1, with TRBD1 identical over 8 bases. V lost 4 bases, J lost 4 bases, and 9 bases stayed unmatched. The CDR3 extends over 15 amino acids. Looked up from germline, CDR1 is SGDLS and CDR2 is YYNGEE.

Only a few counts were recorded for this clone. This rearrangement joins TRBV9 to TRBJ2-1; 9 nucleotides align to TRBD2. Germline CDR1 SGDLS, CDR2 YYNGEE. V was pared by 6 bases and J by 6 bases, with 10 bases of the junction left unmatched. The CDR3 consists of 15 residues. The CDR3 is CASTRSGGGGNEQFF. CDR3 DNA sequence: TGTGCCAGCACCCGTAGCGGGGGAGGTGGCAATGAGCAGTTCTTC. The full variable domain, completed using reference TRBV9 and TRBJ2-1, is DSGVTQTPKHLITATGQRVTLRCSPRSGDLSVYWYQQSLDQGLQFLIQYYNGEERAKGNILERFSAQQFPDLHSELNLSSLELGDSALYFCASTRSGGGGNEQFFGPGTRLTVL.

The chain employs TRBV2 and TRBJ2-1; TRBD2 matches at 11 bases. CDR1 is SNHLY, CDR2 FYNNEI, per germline. CDR3 length: 16 amino acids. V was clipped by 6 bases and J by 7 bases; unmatched bases: 11. CDR3: CASSDFSGRATNEQFF. The CDR3 nucleotides are TGTGCCAGCAGCGACTTTAGCGGGAGGGCCACAAATGAGCAGTTCTTC. Using reference TRBV2 and TRBJ2-1 for the parts outside the CDR3, the full variable domain is EPEVTQTPSHQVTQMGQEVILRCVPISNHLYFYWYRQILGQKVEFLVSFYNNEISEKSEIFDDQFSVERPDGSNFTLKIRSTKLEDSAMYFCASSDFSGRATNEQFFGPGTRLTVL.

This chain links TRBV11-3 with TRBJ2-1; 15 bases agree with TRBD2. Germline V gene sequence: CDR1 SGHNT, CDR2 YENEEA. The V and J ends lost 5 bases and 9 bases, in that order; junction bases with no gene match: 8. CDR3 size: 16 residues. CDR3 nucleotides: TGTGCCAGCAGCGCGAGGACTAGCGGGAGGGGCGGTGAGCAGTTCTTC. Translation gives CASSARTSGRGGEQFF.

The chain uses TRBV6-1 and TRBJ2-5, with 8 bases matching TRBD2. Germline V gene data show CDR1 as MNHNS and CDR2 as SASEGT. The CDR3 is 13 amino acids. V shed 7 bases, J shed 3 bases, and the junction held 4 bases outside the gene matches. The CDR3 spells CASTGLGKETQYF. Written as DNA, the CDR3 is TGTGCCAGCACGGGACTAGGGAAAGAGACCCAGTACTTC.

This chain connects TRBV14 to TRBJ2-1; a possible D gene is TRBD2 (6 bases). This CDR3 is built from 17 residues. V was shortened by 0 bases and J by 0 bases, with 12 bases between the two germline ends. Germline V CDR1 and CDR2: SGHDN, FVKESK. CDR3 sequence (DNA): TGTGCCAGCAGCCAAGAAGGCGGGATAAGCTCCTACAATGAGCAGTTCTTC. It is translated as CASSQEGGISSYNEQFF. The whole variable domain, remainder taken from reference TRBV14 and TRBJ2-1, is EAGVTQFPSHSVIEKGQTVTLRCDPISGHDNLYWYRRVMGKEIKFLLHFVKESKQDESGMPNNRFLAERTGGTYSTLKVQPAELEDSGVYFCASSQEGGISSYNEQFFGPGTRLTVL.

V and J are TRBV7-2 and TRBJ2-7, with a weak D call TRBD2 (5 bases). CDR3 length equals 15 residues. CDR1 is SGHTA, CDR2 FQGNSA, per germline. V lost 5 bases to trimming and J lost 3 bases, with 17 bases between them. Here the CDR3 reads CASSLLGERHYEQYF. CDR3 DNA sequence: TGTGCCAGCAGCCTATTAGGCGAGCGGCACTACGAGCAGTACTTC.

The J gene is TRBJ2-5, the V gene TRBV6-6; 12 bases align to TRBD1. Germline V gives CDR1 MNHNY, CDR2 SVGAGI (reference sequence). Trimming cost V 5 bases and J 4 bases; bases outside gene matches: 5. This CDR3 is built from 15 residues. The CDR3 region is CASSKGQGALETQYF. The CDR3 DNA follows: TGTGCCAGCAGTAAGGGACAGGGGGCCTTAGAGACCCAGTACTTC.

The rearrangement uses TRBV6-4 and TRBJ2-2; TRBD2 is a possible D gene (6 bases). V was pared by 6 bases and J by 7 bases, with 18 bases between. CDR3 length: 15 residues. Looked up from germline, CDR1 is MRHNA and CDR2 is SNTAGT. As DNA, the CDR3 is TGTGCCAGCAGCGACACTCAGGGAGGCGACGGGGAGCTGTTTTTT. Its protein is CASSDTQGGDGELFF.

This chain uses TRBV5-1 with TRBJ2-7; 8 bases match TRBD1. Unmatched junction bases numbered 5, after V lost 3 bases and J lost 3 bases. CDR1 and CDR2 (germline): SGHRS, YFSETQ. The CDR3 contains 14 residues. DNA for the CDR3: TGCGCCAGCAGCTGGGGAACAGGGGGCTACGAGCAGTACTTC. This codes for CASSWGTGGYEQYF.

The J gene is TRBJ1-1, the V gene TRBV2, with D maybe TRBD1 (5 bases). CDR1 SNHLY and CDR2 FYNNEI come from the germline V gene. The CDR3 is 15 amino acids. Trimming pared 6 bases from V and 0 bases from J, leaving 14 bases between. The CDR3 coding sequence is TGTGCCAGCAGATACGACAGCGGGATGAACACTGAAGCTTTCTTT. This sequence encodes CASRYDSGMNTEAFF.

The rearrangement uses TRBV27 and TRBJ1-2; 8 bases map to TRBD1. V lost 2 bases, J lost 6 bases, and 2 bases stayed unmatched. Germline CDR1 and CDR2: MNHEY and SMNVEV (reference sequence). CDR3 length: 13 residues. In DNA, the CDR3 is TGTGCCAGCAGTTTACAGGGGGCCCATGGCTACACCTTC. As protein: CASSLQGAHGYTF.

The chain carries TRBV19 and TRBJ2-2, with D possibly matching TRBD2 (5 bases). From germline, CDR1 is LNHDA and CDR2 SQIVND (reference sequence). Trimming left V 5 bases short and J 7 bases short, with 11 bases between. The CDR3 totals 13 residues. The CDR3 bases are TGTGCCAGTAGTTTCGGACTTCACGGGGAGCTGTTTTTT. The encoded protein is CASSFGLHGELFF.

The CDR3 DNA reads TGCAGCGTTGAGCTCATGACAGGGAAAGAGGGCGAGCAGTACTTC. Protein: CSVELMTGKEGEQYF. The chain combines TRBV29-1 with TRBJ2-7; 7 nucleotides agree with TRBD1. The germline CDR1 and CDR2 sequences are SQVTM and ANQGSEA. This CDR3 comprises 15 residues. Trimming took 3 bases from V and 6 from J; bases not matched to a gene: 14.

A single count supports this clone. V usage is TRBV5-6 and J usage is TRBJ1-2, with a weak D call TRBD1 (5 bases). Trimming stripped 5 bases from V and 8 bases from J, with 22 bases between. CDR1 is SGHDT, CDR2 YYEEEE, per germline. CDR3 size: 15 residues. CDR3 nucleotides: TGTGCCAGCAGGGATGGGGGGGGGACGATGGGAGGCTACACCTTC. It codes for CASRDGGGTMGGYTF.

The rearrangement links TRBV11-3 to TRBJ1-1, with D uncertain. CDR3 size: 14 residues. V was shortened by 1 base and J by 3 bases, with 9 bases between the two germline ends. Germline values: CDR1 SGHNT, CDR2 YENEEA. DNA of the CDR3: TGTGCCAGCAGCTTAGGATACATGGACACTGAAGCTTTCTTT. Protein sequence: CASSLGYMDTEAFF.

This sequence joins TRBV5-8 and TRBJ2-1, with TRBD2 matching over 11 bases. V gave up 4 bases and J gave up 0 bases; unmatched junction bases: 12. The CDR3 totals 19 residues. Germline V gene sequence: CDR1 SGHTS, CDR2 YDEGEE. The CDR3 nucleotides read TGTGCCAGCAGCCATACTAGCGGGGGCGTGGGGAGCTCCTACAATGAGCAGTTCTTC. Translation: CASSHTSGGVGSSYNEQFF.

V usage is TRBV5-6 and J usage is TRBJ2-1; D perhaps matches TRBD1 (6 bases). This CDR3 has 17 residues. V was shortened by 0 bases and J by 4 bases, with 17 bases between the two germline ends. Germline CDR1 SGHDT, CDR2 YYEEEE. The CDR3 DNA follows: TGTGCCAGCAGCTTGGGGGTTGGGGGCTCCTTGTACAATGAGCAGTTCTTC. This codes for CASSLGVGGSLYNEQFF.

The chain links TRBV7-8 to TRBJ2-3; D uncertain. There are 13 residues in the CDR3. Trimming took 1 base from V and 6 from J, leaving 8 bases between them. Per the germline V gene, CDR1 is SGHVS and CDR2 is FQNEAQ. The CDR3 DNA follows: TGTGCCAGCAGCTTAGGTGTGACTGATACGCAGTATTTT. Amino acid sequence: CASSLGVTDTQYF.

The chain combines TRBV2 with TRBJ2-7; D perhaps matches TRBD2 (5 bases). V lost 6 bases and J lost 5, with 11 bases in between. This CDR3 has 12 residues. Looked up from germline, CDR1 is SNHLY and CDR2 is FYNNEI. In DNA form, the CDR3 reads TGTGCCAGCAGGGCAAATAGCGACGAGCAGTACTTC. Translated: CASRANSDEQYF. Full variable domain (rest looked up from reference TRBV2 and TRBJ2-7): EPEVTQTPSHQVTQMGQEVILRCVPISNHLYFYWYRQILGQKVEFLVSFYNNEISEKSEIFDDQFSVERPDGSNFTLKIRSTKLEDSAMYFCASRANSDEQYFGPGTRLTVT.

This chain uses TRBV9 with TRBJ1-2; D perhaps matches TRBD1 (5 bases). The germline gives CDR1 SGDLS, CDR2 YYNGEE. The CDR3 has 16 amino acids. V was clipped by 4 bases and J by 2 bases, with 18 bases between them. CDR3 region: CASSYTTDRPNYGYTF. The CDR3 region has the DNA TGTGCCAGCAGCTACACTACCGACAGACCCAACTATGGCTACACCTTC.

The chain carries TRBV29-1 and TRBJ2-2; possibly TRBD1 for D (6 bases). Germline CDR1 reads SQVTM; CDR2 reads ANQGSEA. V was pared by 7 bases and J by 3 bases, with 15 bases between. The length of the CDR3 is 14 residues. The DNA of the CDR3 is TGCAGCGCCACCGACAGGATTTACACCGGGGAGCTGTTTTTT. Its protein product is CSATDRIYTGELFF.

The chain couples TRBV9 to TRBJ2-5, with D unresolved. Trimming removed 3 bases at V and 0 bases at J, with 3 bases between. CDR3 length: 12 amino acids. Germline lookup yields CDR1 SGDLS and CDR2 YYNGEE. The CDR3 DNA is TGTGCCAGCAGCGGAGACCAAGAGACCCAGTACTTC. As protein: CASSGDQETQYF.

The chain combines TRBV27 with TRBJ2-3; the D gene is possibly TRBD1 (5 bases). The CDR3 is 16 amino acids. V lost 0 bases and J lost 0, with 10 bases in between. Looked up from germline, CDR1 is MNHEY and CDR2 is SMNVEV (reference sequence). The CDR3 loop reads CASSLSDIHSTDTQYF. DNA of the CDR3: TGTGCCAGCAGTTTATCGGACATTCATAGCACAGATACGCAGTATTTT.

The V gene is TRBV5-1, the J gene TRBJ1-1, with 7 nucleotides matching TRBD1. This CDR3 comprises 14 residues. V shed 5 bases and J 7 bases; nucleotides not matched to a gene: 11. Germline CDR1 and CDR2: SGHRS and YFSETQ. The CDR3: CASSSDRVGLEAFF. The CDR3 DNA reads TGCGCCAGCAGTTCTGACAGGGTGGGCCTTGAAGCTTTCTTT.